This T cell receptor beta chain derives from a study of cytomegalovirus exposure and HLA in healthy donors. PCR amplification relied on 60 Vbeta primers (plus 13 Jbeta primers). Generated by immunoSEQ multiplex PCR, the TCRdb table keeps only in-frame clones and is missing some. This repertoire includes under 95,000 clones. Source material: PBMCs. This TCR was sampled from a middle-aged man in good health and CMV-seronegative.

This chain's CDR3 is CASSATGQGHSGNTIYF. Written as DNA, the CDR3 is TGTGCCAGCAGCGCCACGGGACAGGGTCACTCTGGAAACACCATATATTTT. The rearrangement uses TRBV5-4 and TRBJ1-3; 9 positions match TRBD1. There are 17 residues in the CDR3. Trimming took 4 bases from V and 0 from J; bases not matched to a gene: 8. Germline V gene data show CDR1 as SGHNT and CDR2 as YYREEE (reference sequence).